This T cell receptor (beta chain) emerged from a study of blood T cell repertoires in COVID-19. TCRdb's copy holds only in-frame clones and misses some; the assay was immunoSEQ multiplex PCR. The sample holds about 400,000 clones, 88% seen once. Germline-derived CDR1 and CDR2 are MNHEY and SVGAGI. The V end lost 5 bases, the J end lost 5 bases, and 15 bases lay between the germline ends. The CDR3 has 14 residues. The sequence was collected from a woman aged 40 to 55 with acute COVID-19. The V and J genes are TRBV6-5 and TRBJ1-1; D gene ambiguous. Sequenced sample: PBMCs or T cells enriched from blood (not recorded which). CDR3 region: CASSPAPRRTEAFF. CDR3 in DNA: TGTGCCAGCAGTCCAGCTCCCCGGAGGACTGAAGCTTTCTTT.